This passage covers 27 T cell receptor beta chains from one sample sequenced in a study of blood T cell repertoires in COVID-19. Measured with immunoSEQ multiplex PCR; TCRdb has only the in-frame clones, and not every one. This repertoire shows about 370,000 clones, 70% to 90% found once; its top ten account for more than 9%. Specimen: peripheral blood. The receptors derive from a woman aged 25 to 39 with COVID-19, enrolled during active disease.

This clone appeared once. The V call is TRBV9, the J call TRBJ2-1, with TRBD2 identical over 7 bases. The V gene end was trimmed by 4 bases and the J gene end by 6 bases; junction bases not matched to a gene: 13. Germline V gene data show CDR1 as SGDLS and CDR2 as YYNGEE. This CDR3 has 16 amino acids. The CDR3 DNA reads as TGTGCCAGCAGCCAGTACTGGGGAGGGCCGGGCAATGAGCAGTTCTTC. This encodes CASSQYWGGPGNEQFF.

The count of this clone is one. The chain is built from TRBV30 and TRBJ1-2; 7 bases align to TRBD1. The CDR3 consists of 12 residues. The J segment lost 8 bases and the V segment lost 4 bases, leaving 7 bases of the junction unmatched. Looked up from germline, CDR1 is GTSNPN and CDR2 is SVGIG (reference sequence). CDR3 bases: TGTGCCTGGACAGGGGGAGGTTGGGGCTACACCTTC. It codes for CAWTGGGWGYTF.

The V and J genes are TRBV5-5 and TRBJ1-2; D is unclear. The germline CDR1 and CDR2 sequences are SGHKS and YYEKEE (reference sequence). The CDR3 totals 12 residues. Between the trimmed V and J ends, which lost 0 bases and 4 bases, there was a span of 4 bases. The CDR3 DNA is TGTGCCAGCAGCTTGGTCGGCTATGGCTACACCTTC. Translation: CASSLVGYGYTF.

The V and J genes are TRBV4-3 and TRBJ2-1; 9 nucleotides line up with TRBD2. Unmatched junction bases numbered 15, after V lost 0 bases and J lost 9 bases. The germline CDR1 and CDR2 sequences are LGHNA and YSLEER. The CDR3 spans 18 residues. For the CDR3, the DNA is TGCGCCAGCAGCCAAGATCTTGGGATAGCGGGAGTTGCGGGTGAGCAGTTCTTC. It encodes CASSQDLGIAGVAGEQFF.

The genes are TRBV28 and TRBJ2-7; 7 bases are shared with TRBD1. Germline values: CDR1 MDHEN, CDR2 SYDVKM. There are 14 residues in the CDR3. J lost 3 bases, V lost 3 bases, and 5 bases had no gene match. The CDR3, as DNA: TGTGCCAGCAGTTTCGTGGGACAGTTCTACGAGCAGTACTTC. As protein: CASSFVGQFYEQYF.

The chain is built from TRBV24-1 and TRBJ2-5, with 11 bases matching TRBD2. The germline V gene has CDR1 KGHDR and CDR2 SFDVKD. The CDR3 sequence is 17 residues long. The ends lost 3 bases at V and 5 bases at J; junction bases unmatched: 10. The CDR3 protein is CATSDPQVAGGRETQYF. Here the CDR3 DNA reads TGTGCCACCAGTGATCCGCAGGTAGCGGGAGGGAGGGAGACCCAGTACTTC.

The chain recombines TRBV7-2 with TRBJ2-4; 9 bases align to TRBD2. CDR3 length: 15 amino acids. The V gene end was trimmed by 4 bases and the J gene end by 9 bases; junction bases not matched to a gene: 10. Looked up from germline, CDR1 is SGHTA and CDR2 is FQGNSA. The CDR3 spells CASSYEAGGSFIQYF. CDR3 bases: TGTGCCAGCAGCTACGAGGCGGGAGGGTCTTTCATTCAGTACTTC.

DNA for the CDR3: TGTGCCAGCAGCCCCCCCGGGTGGTCTGGGGCCAACGTCCTGACTTTC. As protein: CASSPPGWSGANVLTF. The V call is TRBV28, the J call TRBJ2-6; D unclear. This CDR3 comprises 16 residues. Trimming removed 6 bases at V and 1 base at J, with 13 bases between. CDR1 and CDR2 (germline): MDHEN, SYDVKM.

For the CDR3, the DNA is TGTGCCAGCTCCCCGGGAGGAGATACGCAGTATTTT. Amino acids: CASSPGGDTQYF. The chain recombines TRBV28 with TRBJ2-3; TRBD2 agrees at 7 bases. Germline trimming cut 8 bases from V and 5 bases from J; bases unmatched to any gene: 4. Germline-derived CDR1 and CDR2 are MDHEN and SYDVKM. The CDR3 is made up of 12 amino acids.

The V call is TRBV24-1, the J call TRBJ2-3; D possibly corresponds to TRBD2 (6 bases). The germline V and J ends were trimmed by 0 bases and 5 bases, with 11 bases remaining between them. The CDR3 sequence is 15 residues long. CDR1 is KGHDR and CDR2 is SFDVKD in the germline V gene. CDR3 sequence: CATSDLGGAGDTQYF. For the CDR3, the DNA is TGTGCCACCAGTGATTTGGGGGGAGCGGGAGATACGCAGTATTTT.

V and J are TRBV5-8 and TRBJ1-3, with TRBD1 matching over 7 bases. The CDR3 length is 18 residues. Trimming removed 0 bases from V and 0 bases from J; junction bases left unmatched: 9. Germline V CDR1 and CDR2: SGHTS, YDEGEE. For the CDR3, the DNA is TGTGCCAGCAGCTTGGCTGGACAGGCCTTTTTCTCTGGAAACACCATATATTTT. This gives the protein CASSLAGQAFFSGNTIYF.

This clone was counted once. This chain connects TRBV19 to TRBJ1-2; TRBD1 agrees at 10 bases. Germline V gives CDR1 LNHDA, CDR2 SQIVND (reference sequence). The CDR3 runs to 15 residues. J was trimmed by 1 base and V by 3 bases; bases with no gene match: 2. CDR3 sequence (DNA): TGTGCCAGTAGTATCGGGACAGGGGATAACTATGGCTACACCTTC. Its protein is CASSIGTGDNYGYTF.

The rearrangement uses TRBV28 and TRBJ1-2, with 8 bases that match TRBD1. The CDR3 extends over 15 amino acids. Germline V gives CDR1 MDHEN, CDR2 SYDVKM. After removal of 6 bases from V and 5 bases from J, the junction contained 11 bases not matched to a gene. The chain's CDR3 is CASSVFRDRSYGYTF. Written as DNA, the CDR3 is TGTGCCAGCAGCGTATTCCGGGACAGGTCTTATGGCTACACCTTC.

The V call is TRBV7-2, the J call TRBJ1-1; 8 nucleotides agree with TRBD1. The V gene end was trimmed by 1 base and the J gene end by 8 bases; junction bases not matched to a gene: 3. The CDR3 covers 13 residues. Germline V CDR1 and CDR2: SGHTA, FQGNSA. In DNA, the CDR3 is TGTGCCAGCAGCTTAGGTAGGGACAGGGAAGCTTTCTTT. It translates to CASSLGRDREAFF.

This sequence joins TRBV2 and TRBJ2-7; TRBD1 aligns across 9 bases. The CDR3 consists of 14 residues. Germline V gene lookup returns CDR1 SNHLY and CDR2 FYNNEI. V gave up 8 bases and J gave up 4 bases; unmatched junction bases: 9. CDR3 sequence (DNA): TGTGCCAGCGGACCTAGGACAGGGGTTTACGAGCAGTACTTC. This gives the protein CASGPRTGVYEQYF.

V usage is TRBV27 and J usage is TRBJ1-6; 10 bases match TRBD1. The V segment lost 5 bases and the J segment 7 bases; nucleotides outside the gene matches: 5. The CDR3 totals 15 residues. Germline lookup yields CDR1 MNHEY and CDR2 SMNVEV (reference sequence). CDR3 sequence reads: CASSTGTGVNSPLHF. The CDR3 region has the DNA TGTGCCAGCAGTACCGGGACAGGGGTGAATTCACCCCTCCACTTT.

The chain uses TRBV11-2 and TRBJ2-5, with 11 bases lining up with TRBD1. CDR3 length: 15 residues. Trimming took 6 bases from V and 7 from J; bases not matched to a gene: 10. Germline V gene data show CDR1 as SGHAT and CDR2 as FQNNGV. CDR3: CASRRTGGEEGTQYF. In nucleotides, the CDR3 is TGTGCCAGCAGACGGACAGGGGGCGAGGAAGGGACCCAGTACTTC.

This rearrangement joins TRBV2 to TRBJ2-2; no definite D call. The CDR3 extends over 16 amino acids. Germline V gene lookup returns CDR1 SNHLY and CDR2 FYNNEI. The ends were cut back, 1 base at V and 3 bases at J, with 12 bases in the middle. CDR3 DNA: TGTGCCAGCAGTGAAGAAGCGATTAATTACACCGGGGAGCTGTTTTTT. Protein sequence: CASSEEAINYTGELFF.

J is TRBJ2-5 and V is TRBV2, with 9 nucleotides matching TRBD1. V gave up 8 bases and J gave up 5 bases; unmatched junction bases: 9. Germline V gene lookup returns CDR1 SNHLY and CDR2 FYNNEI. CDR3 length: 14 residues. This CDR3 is CASGGQGRGETQYF. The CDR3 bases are TGTGCCAGCGGTGGACAGGGGAGGGGGGAGACCCAGTACTTC.

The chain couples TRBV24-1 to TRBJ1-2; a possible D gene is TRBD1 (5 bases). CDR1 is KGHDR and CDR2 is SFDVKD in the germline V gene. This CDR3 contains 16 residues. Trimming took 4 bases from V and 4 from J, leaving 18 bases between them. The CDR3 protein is CATSDPGTLSVYGYTF. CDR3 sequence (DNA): TGTGCCACCAGTGACCCTGGGACTTTATCAGTCTATGGCTACACCTTC.

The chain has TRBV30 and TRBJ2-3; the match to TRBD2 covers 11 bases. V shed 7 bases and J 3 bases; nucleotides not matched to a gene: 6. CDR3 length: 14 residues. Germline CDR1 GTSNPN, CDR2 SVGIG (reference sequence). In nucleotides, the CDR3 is TGTGCCTTCACTAGCGGGAGCTTGACAGATACGCAGTATTTT. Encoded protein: CAFTSGSLTDTQYF.

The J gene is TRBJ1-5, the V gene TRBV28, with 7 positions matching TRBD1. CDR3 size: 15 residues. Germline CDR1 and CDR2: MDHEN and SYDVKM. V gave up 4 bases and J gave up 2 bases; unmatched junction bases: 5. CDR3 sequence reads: CASSSPTGRNQPQHF. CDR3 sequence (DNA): TGTGCCAGCAGTTCCCCGACAGGGCGCAATCAGCCCCAGCATTTT.

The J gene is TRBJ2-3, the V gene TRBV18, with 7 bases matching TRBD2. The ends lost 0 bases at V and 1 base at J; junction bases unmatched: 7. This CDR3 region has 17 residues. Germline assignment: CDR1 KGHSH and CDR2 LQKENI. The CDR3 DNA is TGTGCCAGCTCACCACCGTCGCCTAGCGGACGCACAGATACGCAGTATTTT. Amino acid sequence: CASSPPSPSGRTDTQYF.

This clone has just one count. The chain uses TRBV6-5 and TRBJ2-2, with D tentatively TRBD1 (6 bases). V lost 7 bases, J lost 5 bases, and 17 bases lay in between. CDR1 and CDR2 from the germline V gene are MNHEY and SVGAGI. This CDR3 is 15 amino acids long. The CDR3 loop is CASTALGAGTGELFF. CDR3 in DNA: TGTGCCAGCACCGCTCTGGGGGCAGGAACCGGGGAGCTGTTTTTT.

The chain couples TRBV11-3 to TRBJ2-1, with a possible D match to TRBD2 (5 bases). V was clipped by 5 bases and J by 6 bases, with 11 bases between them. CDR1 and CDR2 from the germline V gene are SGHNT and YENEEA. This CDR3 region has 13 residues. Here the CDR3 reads CASSAGLSNEQFF. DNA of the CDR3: TGTGCCAGCAGCGCCGGACTCAGCAATGAGCAGTTCTTC.

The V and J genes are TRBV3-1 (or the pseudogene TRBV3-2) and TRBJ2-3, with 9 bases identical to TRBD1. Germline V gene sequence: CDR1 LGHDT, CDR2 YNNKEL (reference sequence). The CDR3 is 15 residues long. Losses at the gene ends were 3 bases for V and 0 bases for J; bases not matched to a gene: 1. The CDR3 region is CASSQTGGSTDTQYF. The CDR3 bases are TGTGCCAGCAGCCAGACAGGGGGGAGCACAGATACGCAGTATTTT.

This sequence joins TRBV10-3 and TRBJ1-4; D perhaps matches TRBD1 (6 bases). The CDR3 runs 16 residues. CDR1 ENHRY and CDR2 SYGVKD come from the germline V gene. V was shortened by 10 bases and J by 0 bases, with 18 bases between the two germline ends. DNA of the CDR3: TGTGCCAATGCCGAGGACAGCCTCTCAACTAATGAAAAACTGTTTTTT. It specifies CANAEDSLSTNEKLFF.